A selection of T cell receptor beta chains follows, all from one sample in a study of cytomegalovirus exposure and HLA in healthy donors. Method: immunoSEQ multiplex PCR; TCRdb's copy keeps in-frame clones and lacks some. The profile shows roughly 130,000 clones, about three quarters of them singletons. Sequencing was done on a sample of PBMCs. Every receptor here comes from a human donor in good health. The CDR3 runs from the conserved cysteine through the conserved F or W. Fields, in order: CDR3 DNA, CDR3 protein, D gene, clone size, V gene, J gene, CDR3 length. A D gene is named only where the DNA matches it firmly. Clone size is stated in some rows and not others, as once, few, many or a class when expanded.

DNA: TGTGCCAGCAGTCGGACAGGCCGGAACTTGGGCTACACCTTC
CDR3: CASSRTGRNLGYTF
D: TRBD1
size: .
V: TRBV6-6
J: TRBJ1-2
length: 14

DNA: TGCAGCGTTGGACCACTGGGCAATCGGGAGACCCAGTACTTC
CDR3: CSVGPLGNRETQYF
D: .
size: .
V: TRBV29-1
J: TRBJ2-5
length: 14

DNA: TGCGCCAGCAGTCCGCCGCCGGGACAGCCCAACTATGGCTACACCTTC
CDR3: CASSPPPGQPNYGYTF
D: TRBD1
size: .
V: TRBV23-1
J: TRBJ1-2
length: 16

DNA: TGTGCCAGCAGTCGCCAGCTAGCGGGGGGTCCGGAGACCCAGTACTTC
CDR3: CASSRQLAGGPETQYF
D: TRBD2
size: .
V: TRBV2
J: TRBJ2-5
length: 16

DNA: TGTGCCAGCAGTTACAGGGGATCCGTCGGTGGCTACACCTTC
CDR3: CASSYRGSVGGYTF
D: .
size: .
V: TRBV6-5
J: TRBJ1-2
length: 14

DNA: TGTGCCAGCAGTGCCGGGACAGGGAACTATGGCTACACCTTC
CDR3: CASSAGTGNYGYTF
D: TRBD1
size: once
V: TRBV6-1
J: TRBJ1-2
length: 14

DNA: TGTGCCAGCAGCGTAAGGTCGGGGGTCTACAATGAGCAGTTCTTC
CDR3: CASSVRSGVYNEQFF
D: .
size: once
V: TRBV9
J: TRBJ2-1
length: 15

DNA: TGTGCCAGCAGCGTGACAGGGACCTATGGCTACACCTTC
CDR3: CASSVTGTYGYTF
D: TRBD1
size: .
V: TRBV9
J: TRBJ1-2
length: 13

DNA: TGTGCCAGTAGTATCAGCCAGCGGGGGTTCACAGATACGCAGTATTTT
CDR3: CASSISQRGFTDTQYF
D: TRBD2
size: .
V: TRBV19
J: TRBJ2-3
length: 16

DNA: TGTGCCAGCAGGACGGGGGGGGACTATGGCTACACCTTC
CDR3: CASRTGGDYGYTF
D: .
size: .
V: TRBV4-2
J: TRBJ1-2
length: 13

DNA: TGTGCCAGCAGCGTTCACGGACAGGGGGACACTGAAGCTTTCTTT
CDR3: CASSVHGQGDTEAFF
D: TRBD1
size: .
V: TRBV9
J: TRBJ1-1
length: 15

DNA: TGTGCCAGCAGGCTCCCCGGGGGGGACGAGCAGTACTTC
CDR3: CASRLPGGDEQYF
D: TRBD2
size: .
V: TRBV27
J: TRBJ2-7
length: 13

DNA: TGTGCCAGCAGCCCGAGAACAGGAAGTCCAGAGACCCAGTACTTC
CDR3: CASSPRTGSPETQYF
D: .
size: .
V: TRBV11-1
J: TRBJ2-5
length: 15

DNA: TGTGCCAGCAGCTTTTCCGAAGACAGGAATCAAGAGACCCAGTACTTC
CDR3: CASSFSEDRNQETQYF
D: .
size: .
V: TRBV13
J: TRBJ2-5
length: 16

DNA: TGTGCCAGCAGCACCATACCGGGACAGGACCTAATAGATAACTATGGCTACACCTTC
CDR3: CASSTIPGQDLIDNYGYTF
D: TRBD1
size: few
V: TRBV5-4
J: TRBJ1-2
length: 19

DNA: TGTGCCAGCAGCTTAGTCCTTGGAGGGGAAAAACTGTTTTTT
CDR3: CASSLVLGGEKLFF
D: .
size: .
V: TRBV7-8
J: TRBJ1-4
length: 14

DNA: TGTGCCAGTAGAACACAGGGTTTTACTGAAGCTTTCTTT
CDR3: CASRTQGFTEAFF
D: .
size: few
V: TRBV19
J: TRBJ1-1
length: 13

DNA: TGCGCCAGCAGCTCGCTACTAGCGGGGGACACAGATACGCAGTATTTT
CDR3: CASSSLLAGDTDTQYF
D: TRBD2
size: .
V: TRBV5-1
J: TRBJ2-3
length: 16

DNA: TGTGCCAGCAGCTTACAGGGGTCAGCCTACGAGCAGTACTTC
CDR3: CASSLQGSAYEQYF
D: TRBD1
size: .
V: TRBV5-8
J: TRBJ2-7
length: 14

DNA: TGTGCCAGTAGTATAGGGGCAGGCCTAAATGAAGCTTTCTTT
CDR3: CASSIGAGLNEAFF
D: .
size: .
V: TRBV19
J: TRBJ1-1
length: 14

DNA: TGCGCCAGCAGCCAAGAGAGCAGGGATGGCTACACCTTC
CDR3: CASSQESRDGYTF
D: .
size: .
V: TRBV4-1
J: TRBJ1-2
length: 13

DNA: TGTGCCAGCAGCCAAGGGGTAGCGGGGGGATACAATGAGCAGTTCTTC
CDR3: CASSQGVAGGYNEQFF
D: TRBD2
size: .
V: TRBV4-2
J: TRBJ2-1
length: 16

DNA: TGTGCCAGCAGCCCCAGGACAGGTAGTCTACGGGAGCAGTACTTC
CDR3: CASSPRTGSLREQYF
D: TRBD1
size: .
V: TRBV6-1
J: TRBJ2-7
length: 15